This T cell receptor beta chain was identified in a study of tumor-infiltrating lymphocytes in primary liver carcinoma. Unsorted bulk tissue (roughly 17-34 mg) underwent RNA and DNA co-extraction. Every tumor yielded five separate sampled regions. Germline CDR1 reads MDHEN; CDR2 reads SYDVKM. The CDR3 sequence is 18 residues long. With around 490 ng total RNA as template and a constant-region primer, TCR beta cDNA was made. Each TCR beta library was derived from three nested multiplex PCR rounds that employed slightly modified ARM-PCR. A C-beta reverse primer and TRBV1-TRBV30 forward primers served in each of the first two PCR rounds, at ten to eleven cycles apiece. From the multiplex PCR reads, TCRdb called clonotypes with MiXCR, one entry per CDR3 protein. The sample lists some 50,000 distinct CDR3 sequences; less than 75% were seen once. A word on this clonotype: One end of the junction fails to match germline, which may point to a read error.

This sequence was found in a man between 40 and 49 years old with primary liver carcinoma and hepatitis B virus infection. The chain has TRBV28 and TRBJ2-1; 12 bases align to TRBD2. The sequenced material came from liver tumor tissue from sampling region 5. As to subset: tumor region T5, tumor centre. This chain's CDR3 is CASSSESSGRGGYNEQFF. CDR3 DNA sequence: TGTGCCAGCAGTAGTGAATCTAGCGGGAGGGGAGGCTACAATGAACAGTTCTTC.